What follows describes a single T cell receptor beta chain. It has no known antigen specificity. No base quality information exists; no much larger clone differs at one position. Only healthy Caucasian donors were included. The twin cohort consisted of three pairs of female monozygotic twins, all aged 18 to 29 years. CD4+ and CD8+ T cell populations were isolated with positive isolation kits from Invitrogen. The CDR3 runs 14 amino acids, cysteine and phenylalanine included. The DNA shown is the 42-base CDR3, in frame from base 1. Per the germline V gene, MDHEN is the CDR1 and SYDVKM is the CDR2. The V and J ends are trimmed by 3 bases and 5 bases, leaving 11 bases between them. The sample comes from a study of identical twins (dated by TCRdb to the mid-2010s). For context, the study as a whole: TCR alpha and beta repertoires from monozygotic twins, unrelated adults of various ages and cord blood were deep-sequenced to test whether fetal clonotypes persist. To rule out contamination, the twin experiments were replicated at different times with different library preparation protocols.

The study at large found these results: In beta out-of-frame sequences, excess twin sharing was weaker, because having fewer shared sequences lowered the signal-to-noise ratio. Zero-insertion analyses could be partly confounded by invariant T cells such as MAIT and iNKT, though diverse VJ usage argued against such confounding for most clonotypes. Recombination models systematically underestimated out-of-frame TCR alpha sharing in monozygotic twins but agreed with sharing between unrelated individuals. Out-of-frame TCR alpha sequences shared between twins showed an excess of low generation-probability sequences compared with coincidental sharing between unrelated individuals. Because the same donors could not be followed over many years, the conclusions depended on cross-sectional statistical analysis. Abundant cord blood beta clonotypes carried fewer insertions; young adult naive repertoires showed a weaker similar trend, while memory repertoires showed none.

The library came from 5' RACE. TCRdb lists the instrument as Illumina HiSeq 2000. Template switching added a universal primer binding site, and the final cDNA carried a unique molecular identifier that allowed TCR cDNA molecules to be counted accurately. Specific primers in the conserved constant-segment region were used to synthesize first-strand cDNA for the TCR alpha and beta chains. Each cDNA library was double barcoded, with a SMART-Mk sample barcode plus Illumina barcodes, to control for contamination. TruSeq adapter sequences and Illumina sample barcodes were added in two successive PCR steps. The TCR alpha and beta cDNA libraries were sequenced on the Illumina HiSeq platform using custom primers. The published analysis was carried out like this. MiGEC was used to process raw reads and extract unique molecular identifiers, and MiXCR was used to find CDR3 positions. For each individual, recombination models were inferred using an EM algorithm with the repgenHMM and IGoR tools. Shared clonotypes were analyzed with the tcR package in R, and sharing was normalized by the product of cloneset sizes. Out-of-frame nonproductive sequences were analyzed to study raw recombination free of thymic and clonal selection effects. In-frame beta chains were kept once TCRdb had trimmed the public reads at Q25 with fastp and called clones with MiXCR. Rows with one shared CDR3 protein collapse into an entry with the most common genes and DNA. It is TCRdb's table, rather than the study itself, that gives the V and J calls and clone size. A total of 500,000 to 650,000 distinct CDR3 sequences appear in this sample, approximately 20% of them only once. Around 0.48% of the sample goes to the ten largest clones.

This same sample was also part of a study on yellow fever vaccine responses in identical twins. Looking at the second paper: The T cell response to vaccination in identical twins was reported by the authors to appear partly convergent and partly personalized. Focusing on identical twins, the study followed the T cell clones that responded to the vaccine, and did so with precision.

The sequence derives from a woman in her late teens or twenties in good health. The sequence joins TRBV28 to TRBJ2-1, with no confident D gene call. Input material: CD4+ T cells sorted from blood. The bases read TGTGCCAGCAGTTTCCCACCACGGAACAATGAGCAGTTCTTC. Its translation reads: CASSFPPRNNEQFF.